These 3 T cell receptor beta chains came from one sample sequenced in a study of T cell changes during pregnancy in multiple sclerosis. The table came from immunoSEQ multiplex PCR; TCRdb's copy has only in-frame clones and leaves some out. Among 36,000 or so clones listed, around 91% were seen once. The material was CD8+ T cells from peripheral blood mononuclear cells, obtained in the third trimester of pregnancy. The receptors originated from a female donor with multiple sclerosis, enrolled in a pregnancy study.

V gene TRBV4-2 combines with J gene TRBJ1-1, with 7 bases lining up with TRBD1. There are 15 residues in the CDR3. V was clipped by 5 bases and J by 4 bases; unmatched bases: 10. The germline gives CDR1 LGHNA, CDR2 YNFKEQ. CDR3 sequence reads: CASSERLTGSTEAFF. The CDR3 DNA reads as TGTGCCAGCAGCGAAAGACTGACAGGGAGCACTGAAGCTTTCTTT.

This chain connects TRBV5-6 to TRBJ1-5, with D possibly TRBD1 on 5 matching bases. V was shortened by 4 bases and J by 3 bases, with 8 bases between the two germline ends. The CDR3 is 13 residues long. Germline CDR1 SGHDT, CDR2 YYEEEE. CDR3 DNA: TGTGCCAGCAGCGGAGGGGTCAATCAGCCCCAGCATTTT. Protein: CASSGGVNQPQHF. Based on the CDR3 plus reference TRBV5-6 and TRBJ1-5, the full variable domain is DAGVTQSPTHLIKTRGQQVTLRCSPKSGHDTVSWYQQALGQGPQFIFQYYEEEERQRGNFPDRFSGHQFPNYSSELNVNALLLGDSALYLCASSGGVNQPQHFGDGTRLSIL.

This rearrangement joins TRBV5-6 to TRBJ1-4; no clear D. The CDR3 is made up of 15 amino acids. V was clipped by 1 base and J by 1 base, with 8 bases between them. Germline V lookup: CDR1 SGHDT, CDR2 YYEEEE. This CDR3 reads CASSLLGITNEKLFF. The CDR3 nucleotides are TGTGCCAGCAGCTTGTTGGGCATAACTAATGAAAAACTGTTTTTT.